Included here is one TCR beta chain sequence, with context. Its antigen is still unknown. These data belong to a study of CD8+ T cells in alopecia areata. Study-wide points: Scalp clonality decreased significantly with tofacitinib, and so did expanded CD8+ clones among the top 100. Since there was just one nonresponder, nobody can yet say how baseline CD8+ expansion ties to response.

cDNA serving as the sequencing template came from extracted, reverse transcribed RNA. Here immunoSEQ multiplex PCR was the method, and the copy in TCRdb shows in-frame clones only, minus some. Among hundreds of thousands of clones, about two fifths were seen once, and the ten largest hold 0.48%. Treatment defined: oral pan-JAK inhibitor, 5-10 mg twice daily. Sampling of alopecia areata patients yielded lesional scalp punch biopsies as well as peripheral blood. The V gene's germline CDR1 is MGHRA and CDR2 YSYEKL. There are 14 residues in the CDR3. V lost 0 bases, J lost 2 bases, and 7 bases lay in between.

The sequencing here drew on CD4+ T cells sorted from blood, taken at approximately week 34, from a patient treated with tofacitinib. This clonotype was obtained from a human donor with alopecia areata. The genes are TRBV4-1 and TRBJ1-2; D call uncertain. The CDR3 region is CASSQETGNYGYTF. CDR3 coding DNA: TGCGCCAGCAGCCAAGAAACGGGGAACTATGGCTACACCTTC.